This is a list of T cell receptor beta chains from one sample in a study of cytomegalovirus exposure and HLA in healthy donors. Clones were sequenced by immunoSEQ multiplex PCR, and TCRdb holds only the in-frame ones, with some missing. In the table there are approximately 220,000 clones, over 65% of which are singletons. The specimen was PBMCs. Receptors originate from a man younger than 35 in good health and CMV-seronegative. Both conserved end residues are part of each CDR3.

V	J	CDR3
TRBV6-1	TRBJ2-7	CASSDLQGSSYEQYF
TRBV7-3	TRBJ2-2	CASSHPTGPTGELFF
TRBV7-6	TRBJ2-1	CASSLAPGQGAYNEQFF
TRBV18	TRBJ1-1	CASSPQEGAGGTEAFF
TRBV2	TRBJ2-6	CASSRLAGGSGANVLTF
TRBV11-2	TRBJ2-7	CAGRGLGGEQYF
TRBV27	TRBJ2-7	CASSLSYRGSYEQYF
TRBV6-1	TRBJ2-7	CASSESPLRMVGEQYF
TRBV29-1	TRBJ2-5	CSVAQRQGAIQETQYF
TRBV11-2	TRBJ1-1	CASTYPAGSTHSF
TRBV6-5	TRBJ2-1	CASSFPGQGNEQFF
TRBV30	TRBJ2-1	CAWSRGGWNEQFF
TRBV6-5	TRBJ2-7	CASSFSPTGSYEQYF
TRBV2	TRBJ1-2	CASSDRGNYGYTF
TRBV6-5	TRBJ1-2	CAVGPSHYGYTF
TRBV6-5	TRBJ2-7	CASSISGSSYEQYF
TRBV19	TRBJ2-1	CASRGRQGGYNEQFF
TRBV9	TRBJ2-7	CASSPTSGPYEQYF
TRBV28	TRBJ2-6	CASSFLDDRDRSGANVLTF
TRBV6-5	TRBJ1-2	CASSNGQSYGYTF
TRBV19	TRBJ1-5	CASSIFTGARHQPQHF
TRBV21-1	TRBJ2-3	CASSKHPGTGFLTDTQYF
TRBV7-9	TRBJ2-7	CSSTTGPSGSYEQYF
TRBV20-1	TRBJ2-1	CSARSSNEQFF
TRBV29-1	TRBJ1-5	CSVEDRVGQPQHF
TRBV30	TRBJ1-3	CAWSVSSGNTIYF
TRBV7-9	TRBJ2-7	CASSLSLGTVTYEQYF
TRBV28	TRBJ2-3	CASSLSLGGTDTQYF
TRBV5-4	TRBJ2-3	CASSLVGTSTDTQYF
TRBV28	TRBJ2-5	CASSSGTGTLETPYF
TRBV28	TRBJ1-1	CASSFPQGAEAEAFF
TRBV11-3	TRBJ2-5	CASSSSFDRGRETQYF
TRBV5-4	TRBJ2-3	CASSLAGGPPDTQYF
TRBV7-9	TRBJ2-5	CASSLPSGQQETQYF
TRBV4-1	TRBJ1-1	CASSHPTGRGVNTEAFF
TRBV9	TRBJ1-2	CASSVVDSRLPNYGYTF
TRBV6-5	TRBJ2-2	CASQGYRDTGELFF
TRBV30	TRBJ1-6	CAWRRGMGSPLHF
TRBV28	TRBJ2-6	CASSPLSGNSGANVLTF
TRBV6-5	TRBJ2-3	CASSSTGSTDTQYF
TRBV14	TRBJ2-1	CASSQGGGTAAYNEQFF
TRBV9	TRBJ2-1	CASSVGSDPTSYNEQFF
TRBV5-1	TRBJ2-1	CASSLGLAGGHDEQFF
TRBV5-1	TRBJ2-1	CASTSAGGTYNEQFF
TRBV2	TRBJ1-3	CASIENSGNTIYF
TRBV6-5	TRBJ1-5	CASSLPGTDNQPQHF
TRBV29-1	TRBJ1-1	CSVPRGLAETEAFF
TRBV2	TRBJ2-7	CASSIFTSEQYF
TRBV18	TRBJ1-2	CASSPQGQANGYTF
TRBV6-5	TRBJ2-7	CASSGSGPVGEQYF